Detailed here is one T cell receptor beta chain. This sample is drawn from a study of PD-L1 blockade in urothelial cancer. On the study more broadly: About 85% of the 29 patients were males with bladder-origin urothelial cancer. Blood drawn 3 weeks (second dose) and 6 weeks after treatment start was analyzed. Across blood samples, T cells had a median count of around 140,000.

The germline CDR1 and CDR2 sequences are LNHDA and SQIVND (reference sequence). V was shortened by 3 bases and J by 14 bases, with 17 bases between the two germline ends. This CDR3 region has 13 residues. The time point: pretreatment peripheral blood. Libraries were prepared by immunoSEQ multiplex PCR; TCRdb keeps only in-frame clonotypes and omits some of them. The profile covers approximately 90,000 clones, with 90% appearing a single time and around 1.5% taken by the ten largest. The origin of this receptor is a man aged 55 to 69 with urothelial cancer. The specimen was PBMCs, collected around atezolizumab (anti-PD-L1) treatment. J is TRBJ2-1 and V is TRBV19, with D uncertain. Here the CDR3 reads CASSIDATSLEFF. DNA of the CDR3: TGTGCCAGTAGTATCGATGCGACTTCTCTTGAGTTCTTC.